This TCR beta chain was documented in a study of cytomegalovirus exposure and HLA in healthy donors. About the study: T cells numbering about 179 million yielded some 100 million unique TCR beta sequences in an earlier analysis.

PCR primers comprised 60 Vbeta and 13 Jbeta primers. TCRdb's copy holds only in-frame clones and misses some; the assay was immunoSEQ multiplex PCR. The sample yields 150,000 or so clones, 77% seen once. Germline V lookup: CDR1 SEHNR, CDR2 FQNEAQ (reference sequence). Trimming left V 2 bases short and J 6 bases short, with 14 bases between. The CDR3 covers 15 residues. The clonotype was recovered from a male donor in good health and CMV-seropositive. This rearrangement joins TRBV7-9 to TRBJ2-1, with D possibly TRBD2 on 5 matching bases. The sample taken for sequencing was PBMCs. This chain's CDR3 is CASSLTLGGGNEQFF. In DNA, the CDR3 is TGTGCCAGCAGCTTAACACTCGGAGGAGGCAATGAGCAGTTCTTC.